This T cell receptor beta chain was captured in a study of blood T cell repertoires in COVID-19. Germline CDR1 is SEHNR and CDR2 is FQNEAQ (reference sequence). V gave up 4 bases and J gave up 7 bases; unmatched junction bases: 3. The CDR3 totals 12 residues. Sequencing used immunoSEQ multiplex PCR; TCRdb keeps in-frame clones, though not all of them. The table includes roughly 230,000 clones, about 85% detected once. The clonotype comes from a woman aged 45-59 years who had been exposed to COVID-19. Material: PBMCs or T cells enriched from blood (not recorded which). V usage is TRBV7-9 and J usage is TRBJ1-2; 7 bases fit TRBD1. The CDR3 loop reads CASSSTGIGYTF. CDR3 nucleotides: TGTGCCAGCAGCTCGACAGGGATTGGCTACACCTTC. The whole variable domain, filled in from reference TRBV7-9 and TRBJ1-2, reads DTGVSQNPRHKITKRGQNVTFRCDPISEHNRLYWYRQTLGQGPEFLTYFQNEAQLEKSRLLSDRFSAERPKGSFSTLEIQRTEQGDSAMYLCASSSTGIGYTFGSGTRLTVV.